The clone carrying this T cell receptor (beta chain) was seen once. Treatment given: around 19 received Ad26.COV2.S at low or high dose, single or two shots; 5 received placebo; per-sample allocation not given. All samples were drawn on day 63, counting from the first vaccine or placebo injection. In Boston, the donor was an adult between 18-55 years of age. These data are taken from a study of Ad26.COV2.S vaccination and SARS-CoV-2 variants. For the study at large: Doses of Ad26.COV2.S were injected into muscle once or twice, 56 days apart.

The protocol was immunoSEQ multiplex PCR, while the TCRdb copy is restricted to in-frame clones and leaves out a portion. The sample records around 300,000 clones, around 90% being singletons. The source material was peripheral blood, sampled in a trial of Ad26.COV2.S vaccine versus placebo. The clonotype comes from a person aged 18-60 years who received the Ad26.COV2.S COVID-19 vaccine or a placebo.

This chain's CDR3 is CASSFGANTGELFF. The CDR3 nucleotides are TGTGCCAGCAGCTTTGGGGCGAACACCGGGGAGCTGTTTTTT. The V gene is TRBV7-9, the J gene TRBJ2-2; D ambiguous. From germline, CDR1 is SEHNR and CDR2 FQNEAQ (reference sequence). Trimming shortened V by 3 bases and J by 0 bases, and 5 bases separated the two germline ends. The CDR3 contains 14 residues.